This entry describes one T cell receptor beta chain. TCRdb used MiXCR to reprocess the PCR reads, holding one entry per CDR3 protein. The sample lists around 34,000 distinct CDR3 sequences, 52% occurring once. Time point reported: after preoperative PTX-NDP chemotherapy. Trimming left V 0 bases short and J 13 bases short, with 30 bases between. The CDR3 has 19 residues. This entry comes from a study of esophageal squamous cell carcinoma under preoperative chemotherapy. The chain employs TRBV12-3 or TRBV12-4 and TRBJ2-2, with a weak D call TRBD2 (6 bases). This TCR derives from a human donor with esophageal squamous cell carcinoma. The donor label of this sample is uncertain. This sample was taken from a patient given preoperative chemotherapy. In DNA form, the CDR3 reads TGTGCCAGCAGTTTAGCGTCGCGCCGCGGGGCTGCGAACACAGGTGCGCTGTTTTTT. This gives the protein CASSLASRRGAANTGALFF.